This T cell receptor (beta chain) was recorded in a study of beta chain features in type 1 diabetes. Whole-study context: Patients shared similar age, gender and cell yields with healthy donors. The study, taken as a whole, reports: Insertions at VDJ junctions were less frequent in type 1 diabetes patients. These patients also deleted more nucleotides at the same junctions. People with Type 1 diabetes carried modestly yet significantly shorter TCRB CDR3s in all four CD4+ subsets.

There are many counts of this clone. Its antigen is undetermined. Using CD45RO/CCR7/CD25/CD127/CD95/CD27, CD4+ naive, central memory, regulatory and stem cell-like memory cells were sorted. CDR1 is SGDLS and CDR2 is YYNGEE in the germline V gene. The CDR3 is 16 amino acids. V trimming: 4 bases; J trimming: 2 bases; junction bases outside the gene matches: 9. Reverse transcription of all isolated RNA meant that expressed TCRB transcripts were sequenced. The method was immunoSEQ multiplex PCR; TCRdb's version includes in-frame clones alone and lacks a portion of them. The sample shows 300,000 or so clones, around 8.5% of them seen only once.

The chain uses TRBV9 and TRBJ2-3, with TRBD1 matching over 8 bases. The clonotype was recovered from a man aged 25 to 40 with type 1 diabetes. The material sequenced was central memory CD4+ T cells from blood. Here the CDR3 reads CASSPRTGRITDTQYF. CDR3 bases: TGTGCCAGCAGCCCTCGGACAGGGCGTATCACAGATACGCAGTATTTT.